This T cell receptor (beta chain) was recorded in a study of T cell responses to AZD1222 COVID-19 vaccine (dated by TCRdb to about 2021). Study-wide context: AZD1222 recipients given second doses at about 4 weeks or at about 12 weeks were pooled, since spike-specific TCR depth and breadth were not found to differ between the two schedules. TCR sequencing was performed for 230 to 250 trial participants, of whom 200 to 210 were given two doses of AZD1222 and around 25 were given two doses of MenACWY control vaccine. Trial participants were enrolled by age into 18-55, 56-69 and 70-plus year subgroups, with approximately 150, 28 and 58 TCR-sequenced participants respectively. The research as a whole found: The 56-69-year group was small, and its depth increase did not reach significance, likely because of low power. Vaccine-associated CD4 TCRs spanned the whole spike protein, with dominant responses in regions 160-218 and 743-854. Conclusions about previously exposed vaccinees were limited because only six AZD1222 recipients were SARS-CoV-2 seropositive at baseline. Because no samples from the day 14 peak response were available, repertoires could be characterized only after the peak T cell response. Epitopes outside the regions mutated in the B.1.351 and B.1.1.7 variants were reportedly recognized by nearly half of the unique spike-specific TCRs. Most participants were white British and females outnumbered males, and the authors suggested that clonal diversity may have been underestimated. After two AZD1222 doses, both the breadth and the depth of spike-specific TCRs were significantly higher than at day 0 and than in MenACWY recipients.

The CDR3 regions of human TCRbeta chains were analyzed by immunosequencing. Concerning the study's data processing: TCRs in the repertoires were matched against a reference library of SARS-CoV-2-specific TCRs that had been generated with the MIRA antigen-specificity platform. Breadth was defined as the fraction of unique TCRs that were SARS-CoV-2-associated, and depth was defined as the fraction of total T cells that were SARS-CoV-2-associated. Using the MIRA data, each spike-specific TCR was mapped to the spike region that the TCR reacts to and placed in a CD4 or CD8 class. Log10-transformed breadth and depth values were compared by one-way ANOVA with Sidak's multiple comparisons tests. TCRdb holds this immuneACCESS table with in-frame rearrangements only. Some clones are missing; in checked studies, unresolved V genes explain under half, and the rest has no known cause. V and J calls and clone size are given by that table; D and trimming were obtained from the DNA. Within this sample are 100,000 or so clones, with 88% of them counted one time only. Together, the top ten hold over 8% of the sample.

CDR3 length: 15 amino acids, cysteine to phenylalanine. Only CDR3 DNA is held: 45 bases, read in frame from base 1. V sheds 4 bases and J sheds 0 bases, leaving 10 bases between their ends. The germline V gene yields SGHRS for CDR1 and YFSETQ for CDR2. In regard to this clone: Which antigen it targets is not known. Base quality data are lacking; no much larger clone is found one base away.

Taken with the paper, the label for time point translates to: baseline before first vaccination. Samples from vaccinated people were obtained from the UK trials COV001 and COV002, which included a single-blind randomized controlled phase 2/3 trial of AZD1222 (ChAdOx1 nCoV-19) in healthy adults. Trial participant PBMC samples were collected at day 0 and day 28 after the second dose for TCRbeta chain sequencing. The sequencing here drew on peripheral blood, taken on day 0 of AZD1222 vaccination. The chain uses TRBV5-1 and TRBJ1-4; the D gene identity is not certain. This clonotype originated in an adult in good health. The bases are TGCGCCAGCAGCGGGCAGAGCGCAACTAATGAAAAACTGTTTTTT. The encoded protein is CASSGQSATNEKLFF.